This T cell receptor (beta chain) originates from a study of control samples from healthy donors and cancer patients. The CDR3 runs to 14 residues. The germline V gene has CDR1 KGHSH and CDR2 LQKENI. Losses at the gene ends were 8 bases for V and 3 bases for J; bases not matched to a gene: 4. The method was immunoSEQ multiplex PCR; TCRdb's version includes in-frame clones alone and lacks a portion of them. Of under 60,000 clones listed, roughly 92% are singletons. The chain joins TRBV18 to TRBJ2-2; 9 positions agree with TRBD1. The sequenced sample consisted of PBMCs. This TCR was recovered from a woman aged 50 to 60 with head and neck cancer. CDR3 sequence (DNA): TGTGCCAGCCAGGGACAGGGTGACACCGGGGAGCTGTTTTTT. It codes for CASQGQGDTGELFF.